These T cell receptor beta chains were read from a single sample in a study of vaccination and CD4 T cells after COVID-19. Their cognate antigens are unknown. In TCRdb, the PCR reads were re-called with MiXCR into one record per CDR3 protein. The table includes 25,000 to 30,000 distinct CDR3 sequences, 55% to 80% detected once. The sequenced sample was CD4+ T cells from blood, cultured in vitro, obtained after SARS-CoV-2 vaccination. The receptors here all came from a human donor who received a COVID-19 vaccine. The CDR3 runs from the conserved cysteine through the conserved F or W. Each record gives: D gene, J gene, V gene, clone size, CDR3 protein, CDR3 DNA. D genes are given only for firm matches. Some rows mark clone size as missing; the rest say once, few, many or name a class of expanded clone.

D gene: TRBD1; J gene: TRBJ1-6; V gene: TRBV20-1; clone size: .; CDR3 protein: CSAKQTGFSPLHF; CDR3 DNA: TGCAGTGCTAAACAGACAGGGTTTTCACCCCTCCACTTT
D gene: .; J gene: TRBJ2-3; V gene: TRBV2; clone size: few; CDR3 protein: CASSEVLAYTDTQYF; CDR3 DNA: TGTGCCAGCAGTGAAGTCCTAGCGTACACAGATACGCAGTATTTT
D gene: TRBD1; J gene: TRBJ1-1; V gene: TRBV5-1; clone size: few; CDR3 protein: CASSLATGVATEAFF; CDR3 DNA: TGCGCCAGCAGCTTGGCGACAGGGGTTGCCACTGAAGCTTTCTTT
D gene: TRBD1; J gene: TRBJ1-6; V gene: TRBV19; clone size: .; CDR3 protein: CASRGQGLNSPLHF; CDR3 DNA: TGTGCCAGTCGGGGACAGGGCCTTAATTCACCCCTCCACTTT
D gene: .; J gene: TRBJ1-3; V gene: TRBV10-1; clone size: few; CDR3 protein: CASRQGGDGNTIYF; CDR3 DNA: TGCGCCAGCAGGCAAGGAGGGGATGGAAACACCATATATTTT
D gene: .; J gene: TRBJ1-4; V gene: TRBV25-1; clone size: .; CDR3 protein: CASSEYVRAYEKLFF; CDR3 DNA: TGTGCCAGCAGTGAATATGTCAGGGCTTACGAAAAACTGTTTTTT
D gene: .; J gene: TRBJ1-2; V gene: TRBV5-4; clone size: .; CDR3 protein: CASSGGTARYGYTF; CDR3 DNA: TGTGCCAGCAGCGGAGGGACTGCGCGCTATGGCTACACCTTC
D gene: TRBD1; J gene: TRBJ2-6; V gene: TRBV24-1; clone size: .; CDR3 protein: CATSDRGGAGANVLTF; CDR3 DNA: TGTGCCACCAGTGATCGAGGGGGCGCTGGGGCCAACGTCCTGACTTTC
D gene: .; J gene: TRBJ1-2; V gene: TRBV19; clone size: few; CDR3 protein: CASSPSGPYYGYTF; CDR3 DNA: TGTGCCAGTAGCCCGTCTGGGCCGTACTATGGCTACACCTTC
D gene: .; J gene: TRBJ2-1; V gene: TRBV24-1; clone size: .; CDR3 protein: CATVNLNIGVGGQRTTYNEQFF; CDR3 DNA: TGTGCCACCGTTAACCTTAATATAGGCGTAGGTGGACAGAGAACAACCTACAATGAGCAGTTCTTC
D gene: .; J gene: TRBJ2-7; V gene: TRBV7-2; clone size: few; CDR3 protein: CASSLALARRHEQYF; CDR3 DNA: TGTGCCAGCAGCTTAGCGTTGGCCAGGCGCCACGAGCAGTACTTC
D gene: TRBD2; J gene: TRBJ2-1; V gene: TRBV7-6; clone size: .; CDR3 protein: CASSSGTSGGMGQFF; CDR3 DNA: TGTGCCAGCAGCTCCGGGACTAGCGGGGGGATGGGGCAGTTCTTC
D gene: .; J gene: TRBJ2-7; V gene: TRBV6-1; clone size: few; CDR3 protein: CASSAGRSYEQYF; CDR3 DNA: TGTGCCAGCAGTGCCGGCAGATCCTACGAGCAGTACTTC
D gene: .; J gene: TRBJ2-7; V gene: TRBV6-1; clone size: .; CDR3 protein: CASRPSLVASTYEQYF; CDR3 DNA: TGTGCCAGCAGACCCTCTTTAGTCGCGTCCACTTACGAGCAGTACTTC
D gene: .; J gene: TRBJ1-2; V gene: TRBV6-1; clone size: .; CDR3 protein: CASSEGQAGNRGYTF; CDR3 DNA: TGTGCCAGCAGTGAAGGACAGGCCGGTAATCGGGGCTACACCTTC
D gene: .; J gene: TRBJ2-3; V gene: TRBV30; clone size: few; CDR3 protein: CAWSNSGADTQYF; CDR3 DNA: TGTGCCTGGAGTAATAGCGGAGCAGATACGCAGTATTTT
D gene: .; J gene: TRBJ1-1; V gene: TRBV11-3; clone size: .; CDR3 protein: CASSQLTGSSEAFF; CDR3 DNA: TGTGCCAGCAGCCAACTCACAGGGTCTTCTGAAGCTTTCTTT
D gene: .; J gene: TRBJ1-1; V gene: TRBV30; clone size: .; CDR3 protein: CAWSVGGNTEAFF; CDR3 DNA: TGTGCCTGGAGTGTAGGAGGGAACACTGAAGCTTTCTTT
D gene: .; J gene: TRBJ2-5; V gene: TRBV6-1; clone size: .; CDR3 protein: CASNKGGLGTQYF; CDR3 DNA: TGTGCCAGCAACAAGGGGGGACTGGGGACCCAGTACTTC
D gene: .; J gene: TRBJ2-5; V gene: TRBV6-2/TRBV6-3; clone size: few; CDR3 protein: CASKRWGEETQYF; CDR3 DNA: TGTGCCAGCAAACGGTGGGGGGAAGAGACCCAGTACTTC
D gene: .; J gene: TRBJ2-2; V gene: TRBV19; clone size: once; CDR3 protein: CASHRTEFTGELFF; CDR3 DNA: TGTGCCAGTCATAGAACAGAGTTCACCGGGGAGCTGTTTTTT
D gene: TRBD2; J gene: TRBJ2-5; V gene: TRBV25-1; clone size: .; CDR3 protein: CASRGSGGAETQYF; CDR3 DNA: TGTGCCAGCAGGGGTTCGGGGGGGGCAGAGACCCAGTACTTC
D gene: .; J gene: TRBJ2-7; V gene: TRBV20-1; clone size: few; CDR3 protein: CSASGEMGYEQYF; CDR3 DNA: TGCAGTGCATCGGGGGAGATGGGATACGAGCAGTACTTC
D gene: .; J gene: TRBJ2-7; V gene: TRBV7-4; clone size: .; CDR3 protein: CASSTGGDTSYEQYF; CDR3 DNA: TGTGCCAGCAGCACAGGAGGGGACACCTCCTACGAGCAGTACTTC
D gene: .; J gene: TRBJ2-7; V gene: TRBV5-1; clone size: .; CDR3 protein: CASSLGARNYEQYF; CDR3 DNA: TGCGCCAGCAGCTTGGGGGCCAGGAACTACGAGCAGTACTTC
D gene: TRBD2; J gene: TRBJ2-7; V gene: TRBV20-1; clone size: .; CDR3 protein: CSARVPSTSGGRDEQYF; CDR3 DNA: TGCAGTGCTAGAGTCCCCTCGACTAGCGGGGGGAGGGACGAGCAGTACTTC
D gene: .; J gene: TRBJ1-1; V gene: TRBV5-1; clone size: .; CDR3 protein: CASSLGQENTEAFF; CDR3 DNA: TGCGCCAGCAGCTTGGGACAGGAAAACACTGAAGCTTTCTTT
D gene: TRBD1; J gene: TRBJ1-5; V gene: TRBV5-3; clone size: few; CDR3 protein: CASSLRTGYQPQHF; CDR3 DNA: TGTGCCAGCAGCTTGAGGACAGGATATCAGCCCCAGCATTTT
D gene: TRBD1; J gene: TRBJ1-5; V gene: TRBV11-2; clone size: .; CDR3 protein: CASSLTGTAIQPQHF; CDR3 DNA: TGTGCCAGCAGCTTGACCGGGACAGCCATTCAGCCCCAGCATTTT
D gene: TRBD1; J gene: TRBJ1-3; V gene: TRBV5-1; clone size: .; CDR3 protein: CASSLGPTGAPAGNTIYF; CDR3 DNA: TGCGCCAGCAGCTTGGGGCCTACAGGGGCTCCTGCTGGAAACACCATATATTTT
D gene: .; J gene: TRBJ2-5; V gene: TRBV7-9; clone size: few; CDR3 protein: CASTFGGETQYF; CDR3 DNA: TGTGCCAGCACCTTCGGAGGGGAGACCCAGTACTTC
D gene: .; J gene: TRBJ2-7; V gene: TRBV20-1; clone size: .; CDR3 protein: CSAEHYEQYF; CDR3 DNA: TGCAGTGCCGAACACTACGAGCAGTACTTC
D gene: .; J gene: TRBJ1-4; V gene: TRBV14; clone size: few; CDR3 protein: CASSPVLRGEKLFF; CDR3 DNA: TGTGCCAGCAGCCCAGTCCTCAGGGGAGAAAAACTGTTTTTT
D gene: .; J gene: TRBJ2-7; V gene: TRBV6-1; clone size: few; CDR3 protein: CASSVNRVEQYF; CDR3 DNA: TGTGCCAGCAGTGTCAACAGGGTCGAGCAGTACTTC
D gene: .; J gene: TRBJ1-2; V gene: TRBV6-2/TRBV6-3; clone size: .; CDR3 protein: CASTYPAGGTYGYTF; CDR3 DNA: TGTGCCAGCACCTACCCCGCTGGAGGGACCTATGGCTACACCTTC
D gene: .; J gene: TRBJ1-5; V gene: TRBV5-1; clone size: .; CDR3 protein: CASSLISGTDQPQHF; CDR3 DNA: TGCGCCAGCAGCTTGATTTCAGGGACGGATCAGCCCCAGCATTTT
D gene: .; J gene: TRBJ1-1; V gene: TRBV29-1; clone size: .; CDR3 protein: CSVVVGGGTEAFF; CDR3 DNA: TGCAGCGTTGTTGTGGGAGGGGGCACTGAAGCTTTCTTT
D gene: .; J gene: TRBJ1-3; V gene: TRBV5-4; clone size: .; CDR3 protein: CASSLAPRGNTIYF; CDR3 DNA: TGTGCCAGCAGCTTGGCCCCTCGCGGAAACACCATATATTTT
D gene: TRBD1; J gene: TRBJ1-2; V gene: TRBV19; clone size: few; CDR3 protein: CASRTDREYGYTF; CDR3 DNA: TGTGCCAGTCGAACTGACAGGGAATACGGCTACACCTTC
D gene: .; J gene: TRBJ1-2; V gene: TRBV5-6; clone size: .; CDR3 protein: CASSLEEVAYGYTF; CDR3 DNA: TGTGCCAGCAGCTTAGAGGAGGTGGCCTATGGCTACACCTTC
D gene: .; J gene: TRBJ1-1; V gene: TRBV29-1; clone size: .; CDR3 protein: CSVTGAINTEAFF; CDR3 DNA: TGCAGCGTGACCGGGGCCATTAACACTGAAGCTTTCTTT